These 17 T cell receptor beta chains share one sample of origin, sequenced in a study of blood T cell repertoires in COVID-19 (dated by TCRdb to 2020 to 2021). Library preparation used the immunoSEQ multiplex PCR assay. TCRdb carries this immuneACCESS record with in-frame sequences only. Its versions omit some clonotypes, under half of them owing to an unresolved V gene in the studies checked, with the rest unexplained. Counted in this sample were 250,000 to 300,000 clones; 70% to 90% of them appeared once. Approximately 1% of the sample is in the top ten clones. The material sequenced was PBMCs or T cells enriched from blood (not recorded which). The source is a woman younger than 45 who had recovered from COVID-19.

CDR3 bases: TGTGCCAGCAGCTCGAACCGACTAGCGGGAGTCGGGGAGCAGTTCTTC. Translated, it gives CASSSNRLAGVGEQFF. This rearrangement joins TRBV7-8 to TRBJ2-1; 12 positions match TRBD2. Germline CDR1 is SGHVS and CDR2 is FQNEAQ. After removal of 4 bases from V and 10 bases from J, the junction contained 11 bases not matched to a gene. The CDR3 extends over 16 amino acids.

The genes are TRBV15 and TRBJ2-1; 9 nucleotides align to TRBD2. CDR1 and CDR2 from the germline V gene are LNHNV and YYDKDF (reference sequence). The CDR3 has 15 residues. The ends lost 3 bases at V and 6 bases at J; junction bases unmatched: 6. The CDR3 sequence: CATSSELAGVNEQFF. CDR3 DNA: TGTGCCACCAGCAGTGAATTAGCGGGAGTCAATGAGCAGTTCTTC.

The CDR3 here is CASSPRTVSYEQYF. The CDR3 DNA reads as TGTGCCAGCTCACCGAGAACGGTTTCCTACGAGCAGTACTTC. The chain has TRBV18 and TRBJ2-7; D is undetermined. V gave up 3 bases and J gave up 1 base, with 10 bases separating them. Germline V gene sequence: CDR1 KGHSH, CDR2 LQKENI. The length of the CDR3 is 14 residues.

The J gene is TRBJ2-7, the V gene TRBV6-2 or TRBV6-3; D perhaps matches TRBD1 (5 bases). CDR1 is MNHEY, CDR2 SVGEGT, per germline. Trimming left V 0 bases short and J 1 base short, with 16 bases between. The CDR3 has 17 amino acids. Here the CDR3 reads CASSYSDLGRRSYEQYF. In DNA form, the CDR3 reads TGTGCCAGCAGTTACTCGGATTTGGGGCGCCGGTCCTACGAGCAGTACTTC.

This chain links TRBV30 with TRBJ1-2, with D perhaps matching TRBD1 (5 bases). V was clipped by 4 bases and J by 4 bases, with 22 bases between them. Germline CDR1 GTSNPN, CDR2 SVGIG (reference sequence). The CDR3 has 16 amino acids. CDR3 bases: TGTGCCTGGACCCCCCGGGGGACCTACGCCGCCTATGGCTACACCTTC. Protein sequence: CAWTPRGTYAAYGYTF.

This chain connects TRBV6-2 or TRBV6-3 to TRBJ2-1, with 12 bases lining up with TRBD2. Germline V gene lookup returns CDR1 MNHEY and CDR2 SVGEGT. The length of the CDR3 is 17 residues. V lost 0 bases and J lost 7; bases outside the gene matches: 7. CDR3 DNA: TGTGCCAGCAGTTACTCCCCAACTAGCGGGGGGAGGAATGAGCAGTTCTTC. As protein: CASSYSPTSGGRNEQFF.

The chain joins TRBV2 to TRBJ2-5; D ambiguous. The V end lost 4 bases, the J end lost 4 bases, and 10 bases lay between the germline ends. Germline-derived CDR1 and CDR2 are SNHLY and FYNNEI. The CDR3 has 13 amino acids. The CDR3 bases are TGTGCCAGCAGTGGATCTAGTCGAGAGACCCAGTACTTC. Its protein is CASSGSSRETQYF. The full variable domain, in which reference TRBV2 and TRBJ2-5 provide the parts outside the CDR3, is EPEVTQTPSHQVTQMGQEVILRCVPISNHLYFYWYRQILGQKVEFLVSFYNNEISEKSEIFDDQFSVERPDGSNFTLKIRSTKLEDSAMYFCASSGSSRETQYFGPGTRLLVL.

CDR3 sequence: CASSQESTRSTEAFF. CDR3 sequence (DNA): TGCGCCAGCAGCCAAGAGTCTACGAGGAGCACTGAAGCTTTCTTT. The chain uses TRBV4-1 and TRBJ1-1; no definite D call. This CDR3 has 15 amino acids. Trimming took 0 bases from V and 4 from J, leaving 12 bases between them. Germline CDR1 and CDR2: MGHRA and YSYEKL.

V gene TRBV28 combines with J gene TRBJ1-2; TRBD1 agrees at 9 bases. This CDR3 is 14 amino acids long. Germline CDR1 is MDHEN and CDR2 is SYDVKM. V lost 6 bases to trimming and J lost 6 bases; unmatched junction nucleotides: 8. The CDR3 DNA sequence: TGTGCCAGCAGAAAAGCGGGACAGGGTCATGGCTACACCTTC. Protein sequence: CASRKAGQGHGYTF.

The chain is built from TRBV18 and TRBJ2-7; a possible D gene is TRBD1 (5 bases). The V and J ends lost 8 bases and 3 bases respectively, with 20 bases between them. The CDR3 runs 15 residues. Germline V gene lookup returns CDR1 KGHSH and CDR2 LQKENI. In DNA, the CDR3 is TGTGCCAGCCTCCAGCCCGGGCAGGGAATCTACGAGCAGTACTTC. Translation gives CASLQPGQGIYEQYF.

The chain carries TRBV5-4 and TRBJ2-4; 7 bases match TRBD1. Losses at the gene ends were 9 bases for V and 0 bases for J; bases not matched to a gene: 6. The CDR3 spans 14 residues. The germline CDR1 and CDR2 sequences are SGHNT and YYREEE (reference sequence). The CDR3 DNA reads as TGTGCCACAGGGACAGAACTAGCCAAAAACATTCAGTACTTC. Its translation is CATGTELAKNIQYF. Full variable domain (rest looked up from reference TRBV5-4 and TRBJ2-4): ETGVTQSPTHLIKTRGQQVTLRCSSQSGHNTVSWYQQALGQGPQFIFQYYREEENGRGNFPPRFSGLQFPNYSSELNVNALELDDSALYLCATGTELAKNIQYFGAGTRLSVL.

The chain recombines TRBV6-2 or TRBV6-3 with TRBJ2-1; a possible D gene is TRBD2 (7 bases). The V end was cut by 5 bases, the J end by 12 bases, with 23 bases between. CDR1 is MNHEY, CDR2 SVGEGT, per germline. The CDR3 totals 15 residues. The CDR3 is CASSRRGGGQRLQFF. The CDR3 DNA is TGTGCCAGCAGTCGCCGTGGGGGGGGCCAACGTCTGCAGTTCTTC.

The rearrangement links TRBV19 to TRBJ2-1; D uncertain. V gave up 2 bases and J gave up 4 bases, with 15 bases separating them. Germline-derived CDR1 and CDR2 are LNHDA and SQIVND (reference sequence). The CDR3 is 16 residues long. In nucleotides, the CDR3 is TGTGCCAGTAGTATATCCGGCCTGGGCCTTTACAATGAGCAGTTCTTC. This codes for CASSISGLGLYNEQFF.

This chain uses TRBV2 with TRBJ2-3, with TRBD2 matching 8 bases. Germline V gene data show CDR1 as SNHLY and CDR2 as FYNNEI. The CDR3 runs 17 residues. The J segment lost 4 bases and the V segment lost 6 bases, leaving 15 bases of the junction unmatched. CDR3 in DNA: TGTGCCAGCAGCCCACTTAGAGCGGGAGTAAGTCCAGATACGCAGTATTTT. The encoded protein is CASSPLRAGVSPDTQYF. Complete variable domain (other parts from reference TRBV2 and TRBJ2-3): EPEVTQTPSHQVTQMGQEVILRCVPISNHLYFYWYRQILGQKVEFLVSFYNNEISEKSEIFDDQFSVERPDGSNFTLKIRSTKLEDSAMYFCASSPLRAGVSPDTQYFGPGTRLTVL.

This clone was counted a few times. V is TRBV10-2 and J is TRBJ1-5, with D hard to call. The CDR3 spans 13 residues. Trimming stripped 4 bases from V and 6 bases from J, with 10 bases between. Germline loops: CDR1 WSHSY, CDR2 SAAADI. CDR3 sequence reads: CASSVLSGQPQHF. CDR3 sequence (DNA): TGCGCCAGCAGTGTTCTTTCGGGTCAGCCCCAGCATTTT.

The chain combines TRBV9 with TRBJ1-1, with TRBD1 matching 7 bases. The CDR3 sequence is 14 residues long. The J segment lost 0 bases and the V segment lost 6 bases, leaving 5 bases of the junction unmatched. CDR1 is SGDLS and CDR2 is YYNGEE in the germline V gene. The CDR3 bases are TGTGCCAGCACCCGGGGACAGATGAACACTGAAGCTTTCTTT. Translating it yields CASTRGQMNTEAFF.

The V call is TRBV28, the J call TRBJ1-6, with 8 bases identical to TRBD1. V shed 6 bases and J 0 bases; nucleotides not matched to a gene: 13. This CDR3 comprises 19 residues. Germline V gene data show CDR1 as MDHEN and CDR2 as SYDVKM. This chain's CDR3 is CASRTPGQDTSSYNSPLHF. CDR3 bases: TGTGCCAGCAGAACTCCGGGACAGGATACGAGCTCCTATAATTCACCCCTCCACTTT. Combining the CDR3 with reference TRBV28 and TRBJ1-6 gives the whole variable domain DVKVTQSSRYLVKRTGEKVFLECVQDMDHENMFWYRQDPGLGLRLIYFSYDVKMKEKGDIPEGYSVSREKKERFSLILESASTNQTSMYLCASRTPGQDTSSYNSPLHFGNGTRLTVT.